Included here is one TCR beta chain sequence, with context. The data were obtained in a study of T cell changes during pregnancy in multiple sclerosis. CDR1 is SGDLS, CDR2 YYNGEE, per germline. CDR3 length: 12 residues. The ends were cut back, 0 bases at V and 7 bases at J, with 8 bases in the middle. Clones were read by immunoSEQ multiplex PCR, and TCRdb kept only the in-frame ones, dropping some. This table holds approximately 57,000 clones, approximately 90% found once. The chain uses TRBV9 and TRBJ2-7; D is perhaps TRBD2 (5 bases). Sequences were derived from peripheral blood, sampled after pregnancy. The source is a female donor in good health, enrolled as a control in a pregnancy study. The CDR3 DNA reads TGTGCCAGCAGCGTAGAAACGGGAGAGCAGTACTTC. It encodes CASSVETGEQYF.